The 11 T cell receptor beta chains listed next were all sequenced from one sample in a study of identifying expanded T cells in peripheral blood. Clones were sequenced by immunoSEQ multiplex PCR, and TCRdb holds only the in-frame ones, with some missing. The sample records 90,000 or so clones, 75% to 90% being singletons. Sample: blood. The receptor set was obtained from a person aged 18 to 70 in good health.

The chain couples TRBV2 to TRBJ1-6, with D hard to call. The V end lost 2 bases, the J end lost 6 bases, and 5 bases lay between the germline ends. The CDR3 has 13 amino acids. The germline V gene has CDR1 SNHLY and CDR2 FYNNEI. This CDR3 is CASSEMLNSPLHF. DNA of the CDR3: TGTGCCAGCAGTGAAATGCTTAATTCACCCCTCCACTTT.

The rearrangement uses TRBV27 and TRBJ1-2; 7 bases match TRBD1. The CDR3 has 17 residues. Germline CDR1 is MNHEY and CDR2 is SMNVEV (reference sequence). V shed 2 bases, J shed 4 bases, and the junction held 13 bases outside the gene matches. The CDR3 loop is CASSLTGVASNFYGYTF. In DNA, the CDR3 is TGTGCCAGCAGTTTAACAGGGGTGGCGTCTAATTTCTATGGCTACACCTTC.

This clone was seen a single time. This rearrangement joins TRBV5-4 to TRBJ2-7, with D possibly TRBD1 on 6 matching bases. This CDR3 comprises 16 residues. Germline CDR1 and CDR2: SGHNT and YYREEE (reference sequence). V lost 0 bases to trimming and J lost 6 bases, with 19 bases between them. CDR3 nucleotides: TGTGCCAGCAGCTTGGGAGTCAGGGGCGAGGTTACCGAGCAGTACTTC. Translating it yields CASSLGVRGEVTEQYF. Based on the CDR3 plus reference TRBV5-4 and TRBJ2-7, the full variable domain is ETGVTQSPTHLIKTRGQQVTLRCSSQSGHNTVSWYQQALGQGPQFIFQYYREEENGRGNFPPRFSGLQFPNYSSELNVNALELDDSALYLCASSLGVRGEVTEQYFGPGTRLTVT.

V is TRBV7-9 and J is TRBJ1-2; D remains ambiguous. The V end lost 8 bases, the J end lost 4 bases, and 8 bases lay between the germline ends. This CDR3 has 11 amino acids. Germline loops: CDR1 SEHNR, CDR2 FQNEAQ (reference sequence). The CDR3 DNA reads TGTGCCAGCTCCCCGGGCTATGGCTACACCTTC. This gives the protein CASSPGYGYTF.

V usage is TRBV10-3 and J usage is TRBJ1-2, with D perhaps matching TRBD1 (6 bases). This CDR3 is 15 amino acids long. The V gene lost 4 bases and the J gene lost 4 bases, with 16 bases spanning the gap. The germline CDR1 and CDR2 sequences are ENHRY and SYGVKD. The CDR3 region is CAISGGPTGVYGYTF. CDR3 in DNA: TGTGCCATCAGTGGGGGGCCCACAGGAGTCTATGGCTACACCTTC.

The V and J genes are TRBV27 and TRBJ2-1; 10 bases agree with TRBD1. CDR1 and CDR2 (germline): MNHEY, SMNVEV (reference sequence). V lost 3 bases, J lost 9 bases, and 5 bases stayed unmatched. The CDR3 is 14 amino acids. The CDR3 DNA is TGTGCCAGCAGTTTTGGGACAGGGGTGGCTGAGCAGTTCTTC. Translated, it gives CASSFGTGVAEQFF.

This chain uses TRBV25-1 with TRBJ1-1, with 7 bases identical to TRBD1. In germline, CDR1 is MGHDK, CDR2 SYGVNS. V was clipped by 7 bases and J by 4 bases; unmatched bases: 6. The CDR3 has 13 amino acids. In DNA form, the CDR3 reads TGTGCCAGCAAGGGACAGCCAGGCACTGAAGCTTTCTTT. Translation: CASKGQPGTEAFF.

The chain employs TRBV18 and TRBJ2-3; D gene ambiguous. Germline-derived CDR1 and CDR2 are KGHSH and LQKENI. Trimming left V 3 bases short and J 5 bases short, with 9 bases between. CDR3 length: 13 residues. The CDR3 DNA reads TGTGCCAGCTCACCTTACCAAAAAGATACGCAGTATTTT. Translation gives CASSPYQKDTQYF. The full variable domain, in which reference TRBV18 and TRBJ2-3 provide the parts outside the CDR3, is NAGVMQNPRHLVRRRGQEARLRCSPMKGHSHVYWYRQLPEEGLKFMVYLQKENIIDESGMPKERFSAEFPKEGPSILRIQQVVRGDSAAYFCASSPYQKDTQYFGPGTRLTVL.

The rearrangement links TRBV29-1 to TRBJ2-2; TRBD2 might be the D (5 bases). There are 15 residues in the CDR3. Trimming pared 3 bases from V and 5 bases from J, leaving 16 bases between. In germline, CDR1 is SQVTM, CDR2 ANQGSEA. In nucleotides, the CDR3 is TGCAGCGTTGAGGTTTGGGTATCGGGAACCGGGGAGCTGTTTTTT. Encoded protein: CSVEVWVSGTGELFF.

This clone was seen just once. The V call is TRBV15, the J call TRBJ1-2; D might be TRBD1 (6 bases). Looked up from germline, CDR1 is LNHNV and CDR2 is YYDKDF (reference sequence). This CDR3 contains 15 residues. Trimming removed 5 bases at V and 4 bases at J, with 17 bases between. The CDR3 sequence is CATSRHREVRYGYTF. The CDR3 region has the DNA TGTGCCACCAGCCGTCACAGGGAAGTCCGCTATGGCTACACCTTC.

This chain connects TRBV10-3 to TRBJ1-6, with TRBD1 matching over 7 bases. Germline assignment: CDR1 ENHRY and CDR2 SYGVKD. V gave up 5 bases and J gave up 6 bases; unmatched junction bases: 4. CDR3 length: 14 residues. Here the CDR3 DNA reads TGTGCCATCAGTCCAGGGGGAGGTAATTCACCCCTCCACTTT. This gives the protein CAISPGGGNSPLHF.